This T cell receptor beta chain was profiled in a study of T cell responses to AZD1222 COVID-19 vaccine. Overall study: Timing groups of about 4 and about 12 weeks for second doses were pooled.

The study's findings and limits: Donor demographics were predominantly white British with a female majority; clonal diversity may be underestimated. Among those given AZD1222, only 6 or 7 were seropositive at baseline. Spike-specific TCR breadth rose after two AZD1222 doses, and depth rose as well.

The V and J ends lost 2 bases and 5 bases respectively, with 14 bases between them. This CDR3 has 15 residues. The V gene's germline CDR1 is SGHDT and CDR2 YYEEEE. Using immunoSEQ multiplex PCR, the repertoire was profiled, and TCRdb retains in-frame clones only, with some absent. There are about 120,000 clones in the sample; 88% occur only once, and roughly 4% lies in the top ten. Concerning this clone: Its specificity is not known.

The sequencing used peripheral blood, collected on day 0 of AZD1222 vaccination. V and J are TRBV5-6 and TRBJ1-5, with TRBD1 as a possible D gene (5 bases). The clonotype was recovered from an adult in good health. The CDR3 nucleotides read TGTGCCAGCAGCTTTTCTTTGCAGGGCGATCAGCCCCAGCATTTT. Residues: CASSFSLQGDQPQHF.